This TCR beta chain appears in the sequencing data of a study of T cell responses to AZD1222 COVID-19 vaccine. Second-dose timings of about 4 or about 12 weeks were pooled. The assay was immunoSEQ multiplex PCR, and TCRdb's table has in-frame clones only and misses some. The table has roughly 98,000 clones, roughly 90% seen once. V lost 2 bases and J 5 bases, leaving 5 bases between the germline ends. The CDR3 extends over 12 amino acids. In germline, CDR1 is SGHTS, CDR2 YDEGEE. Findings and caveats of the study: The sample set comprised mostly white British donors with more females, and clonal diversity was possibly underestimated. When two AZD1222 doses had been given, Spike-specific TCR breadth and depth rose. Repertoire sampling happened only post peak T cell response.

As to this clone: Its cognate antigen is unknown.

This rearrangement joins TRBV5-8 to TRBJ1-5, with D maybe TRBD1 (5 bases). The specimen was peripheral blood, collected 28 days after the second AZD1222 dose. This clonotype was sampled from an adult who received the AZD1222 COVID-19 vaccine. CDR3 in DNA: TGTGCCAGCAGCTTCAGGGATCAGCCCCAGCATTTT. Its translation is CASSFRDQPQHF. Combining the CDR3 with reference TRBV5-8 and TRBJ1-5 gives the whole variable domain EAGVTQSPTHLIKTRGQQATLRCSPISGHTSVYWYQQALGLGLQFLLWYDEGEERNRGNFPPRFSGRQFPNYSSELNVNALELEDSALYLCASSFRDQPQHFGDGTRLSIL.